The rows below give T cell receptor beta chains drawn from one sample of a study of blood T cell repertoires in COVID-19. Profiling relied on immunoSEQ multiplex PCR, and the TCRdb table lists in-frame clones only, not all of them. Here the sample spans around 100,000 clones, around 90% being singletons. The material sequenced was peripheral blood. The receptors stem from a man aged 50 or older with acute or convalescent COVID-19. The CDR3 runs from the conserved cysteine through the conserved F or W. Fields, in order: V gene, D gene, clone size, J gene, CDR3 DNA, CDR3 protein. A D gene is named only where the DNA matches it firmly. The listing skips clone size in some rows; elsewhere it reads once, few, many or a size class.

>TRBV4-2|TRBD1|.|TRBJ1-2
TGTGCCAGCAGCCAAGGGGACAGAGTGGCTGGCTACACCTTC
CASSQGDRVAGYTF
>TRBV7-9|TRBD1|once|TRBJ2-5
TGTGCCAGCAGCTTATCGTCAGGGGGAGAGACCCAGTACTTC
CASSLSSGGETQYF
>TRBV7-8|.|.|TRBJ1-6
TGTGCCAGCAGCTTATTGGTCAGGGTCGGATCCTATAATTCACCCCTCCACTTT
CASSLLVRVGSYNSPLHF
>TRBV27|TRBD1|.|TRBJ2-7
TGTGCCAGCAGTCTTACAGGGGGGAGCTCCTACGAGCAGTACTTC
CASSLTGGSSYEQYF
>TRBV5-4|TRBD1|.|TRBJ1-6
TGTGCCAGCAGCTGGACGGGACAGGGGAATTCACCCCTCCACTTT
CASSWTGQGNSPLHF
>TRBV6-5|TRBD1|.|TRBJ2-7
TGTGCCAGCAGTTACTCCCGGCAGGGGGCGACGCGCGAGCAGTACTTC
CASSYSRQGATREQYF
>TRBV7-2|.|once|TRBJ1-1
TGTGCCAGCAGCTTAGTTGGACACCTGAACACTGAAGCTTTCTTT
CASSLVGHLNTEAFF
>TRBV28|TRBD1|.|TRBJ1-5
TGTGCCAGCACCTTTATTACAGGGGGTTCGAATTTATTCAATCAGCCCCAGCATTTT
CASTFITGGSNLFNQPQHF
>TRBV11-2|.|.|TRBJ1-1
TGTGCCAGCAGCCCGTTCTACACTGAAGCTTTCTTT
CASSPFYTEAFF
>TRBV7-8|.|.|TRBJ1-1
TGTGCCAGCAGCTTAGTTGCCGGGAGTCGCACTGAAGCTTTCTTT
CASSLVAGSRTEAFF
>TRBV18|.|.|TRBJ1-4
TGTGCCAGCTCACCTCAGGGGAGTTGGGAAAAACTGTTTTTT
CASSPQGSWEKLFF
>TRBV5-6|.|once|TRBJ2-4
TGTGCCAGCAGCTTAGTGGTAGGAGACAAAAACATTCAGTACTTC
CASSLVVGDKNIQYF
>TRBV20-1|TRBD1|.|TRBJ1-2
TGCAGTTTTCCGACAGGGGGCGGCTACACCTTC
CSFPTGGGYTF
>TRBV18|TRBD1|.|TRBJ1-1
TGTGCCAGCTCACCGGGACAGTTGAACACTGAAGCTTTCTTT
CASSPGQLNTEAFF
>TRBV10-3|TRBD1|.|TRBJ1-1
TGTGCCATCAGTGAGGGACAGGCCTGGAGTGAAGCTTTCTTT
CAISEGQAWSEAFF
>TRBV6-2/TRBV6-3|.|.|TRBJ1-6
TGTGCCAGCAGTTACGGAGCAGGGAATCCTTCACCCCTCCACTTT
CASSYGAGNPSPLHF
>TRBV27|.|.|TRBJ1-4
TGTGCCAGCAGCCAAACCGGGACATATGGTGAAAAACTGTTTTTT
CASSQTGTYGEKLFF
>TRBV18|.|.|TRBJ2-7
TGTGCCAGCTCACCACAGAACGGGATGAGCTCCTACGAGCAGTACTTC
CASSPQNGMSSYEQYF
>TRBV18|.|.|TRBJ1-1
TGTGCCAGCTCAACCACCGGGGCTGAAGCTTTCTTT
CASSTTGAEAFF
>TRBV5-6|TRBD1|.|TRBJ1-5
TGTGCCAGCAGCTTGGCCAAGGCAGGGGGGAACAATCAGCCCCAGCATTTT
CASSLAKAGGNNQPQHF
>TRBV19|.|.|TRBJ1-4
TGTGCCAGTAGTATTAGCAAAGCAACTAATGAAAAACTGTTTTTT
CASSISKATNEKLFF
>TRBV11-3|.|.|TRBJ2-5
TGTGCCAGCAGCGGACCCGGGAACACGATTAGTGAGACCCAGTACTTC
CASSGPGNTISETQYF
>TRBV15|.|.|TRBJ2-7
TGTGCCACCAGCAGAGAGGGCAGGGTAGGGCTCGAGCAGTACTTC
CATSREGRVGLEQYF
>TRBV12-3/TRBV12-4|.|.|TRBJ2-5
TGTGCCAGCACCACGGGTCGAGAGACCCAGTACTTC
CASTTGRETQYF
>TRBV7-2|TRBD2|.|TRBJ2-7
TGTGCCAGCAGCTCCTTTCGGGGGGGGTACGAGCAGTACTTC
CASSSFRGGYEQYF
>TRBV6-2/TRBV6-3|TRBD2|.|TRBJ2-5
TGTGCCAGCAGTTCCCCGACTAGCAGCTATTCTGAGACCCAGTACTTC
CASSSPTSSYSETQYF
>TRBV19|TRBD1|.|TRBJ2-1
TGTGCCAGTAGATCAGGGACAGTTGCCTACAATGAGCAGTTCTTC
CASRSGTVAYNEQFF
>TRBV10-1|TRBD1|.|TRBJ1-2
TGCGCCAGCAGTGAGTCGAGGACAGGGTATGGCTACACCTTC
CASSESRTGYGYTF
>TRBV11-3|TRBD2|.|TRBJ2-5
TGTGCCAGCAGCTTGGGACTAGCGGGGGGGCGAGAGACCCAGTACTTC
CASSLGLAGGRETQYF
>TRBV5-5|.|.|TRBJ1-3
TGTGCCAGCAGCTTGTATTCCGACAGCGACTCTGGAAACACCATATATTTT
CASSLYSDSDSGNTIYF
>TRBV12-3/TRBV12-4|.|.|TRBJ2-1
TGTGCCAGCAGTTCACGGACAGACAATGAGCAGTTCTTC
CASSSRTDNEQFF